The next 19 T cell receptor beta chains were all read from a single sample in a study of blood T cell repertoires in COVID-19. Measured with immunoSEQ multiplex PCR; TCRdb has only the in-frame clones, and not every one. The data show 230,000 or so clones, around 90% seen once. Sequencing was done on a sample of peripheral blood. The receptors shown here come from a woman aged 60-70 years with COVID-19, enrolled during active disease.

The gene calls are TRBV2 and TRBJ1-2, with a tentative D call TRBD1 (5 bases). CDR3 length equals 17 residues. V shed 5 bases and J shed 0 bases, with 19 bases lying between them. The germline CDR1 and CDR2 sequences are SNHLY and FYNNEI. CDR3 DNA: TGTGCCAGCAGTAACCACCCCCGACAGAGAGCTAACTATGGCTACACCTTC. The encoded protein is CASSNHPRQRANYGYTF.

The rearrangement uses TRBV27 and TRBJ1-1; D is uncertain. Between the trimmed V and J ends, which lost 4 bases and 5 bases, there was a span of 11 bases. The CDR3 covers 13 residues. In germline, CDR1 is MNHEY, CDR2 SMNVEV (reference sequence). DNA for the CDR3: TGTGCCAGCAGTTCCCCACCGGGTACTGAAGCTTTCTTT. Translation: CASSSPPGTEAFF.

This chain joins TRBV29-1 and TRBJ2-5; 9 nucleotides line up with TRBD1. The J segment lost 3 bases and the V segment lost 6 bases, leaving 5 bases of the junction unmatched. Germline V gene data show CDR1 as SQVTM and CDR2 as ANQGSEA. This CDR3 region has 13 residues. The CDR3 sequence is CSVSRDREETQYF. CDR3 DNA: TGCAGCGTCAGCCGGGACAGGGAAGAGACCCAGTACTTC.

This clone was seen a handful of times. The chain's CDR3 is CASSPQGAGYGYTF. In DNA form, the CDR3 reads TGCGCCAGCAGCCCTCAGGGGGCGGGCTATGGCTACACCTTC. The rearrangement links TRBV4-3 to TRBJ1-2, with 8 nucleotides matching TRBD1. The germline CDR1 and CDR2 sequences are LGHNA and YSLEER. The CDR3 runs 14 residues. The V gene end was trimmed by 4 bases and the J gene end by 4 bases; junction bases not matched to a gene: 5.

V usage is TRBV19 and J usage is TRBJ1-5; D unresolved. V gave up 3 bases and J gave up 1 base, with 10 bases separating them. Germline V gives CDR1 LNHDA, CDR2 SQIVND (reference sequence). The CDR3 is 15 amino acids. The CDR3 spells CASSIDTSSNQPQHF. CDR3 DNA sequence: TGTGCCAGTAGTATTGACACATCAAGCAATCAGCCCCAGCATTTT.

The J gene is TRBJ2-1, the V gene TRBV25-1; 7 nucleotides align to TRBD2. The CDR3 contains 16 residues. The germline gives CDR1 MGHDK, CDR2 SYGVNS. Trimming cost V 8 bases and J 0 bases; bases outside gene matches: 10. DNA for the CDR3: TGTGCCAGCTCGACTGGGGGGGAACCCTCCTACAATGAGCAGTTCTTC. Residues: CASSTGGEPSYNEQFF. The full variable domain, completed using reference TRBV25-1 and TRBJ2-1, is EADIYQTPRYLVIGTGKKITLECSQTMGHDKMYWYQQDPGMELHLIHYSYGVNSTEKGDLSSESTVSRIRTEHFPLTLESARPSHTSQYLCASSTGGEPSYNEQFFGPGTRLTVL.

The chain carries TRBV20-1 and TRBJ2-5, with D maybe TRBD2 (6 bases). The germline CDR1 and CDR2 sequences are DFQATT and SNEGSKA (reference sequence). The CDR3 runs 11 residues. V lost 7 bases, J lost 4 bases, and 10 bases lay in between. CDR3 in amino acids: CSGAGRETQYF. The CDR3 nucleotides read TGCAGTGGTGCGGGGCGAGAGACCCAGTACTTC.

The rearrangement links TRBV4-2 to TRBJ1-5, with unresolved D. The germline gives CDR1 LGHNA, CDR2 YNFKEQ. This CDR3 comprises 14 residues. Trimming cost V 0 bases and J 4 bases, with 7 bases left between them. The CDR3 is CASSQDGDNQPQHF. CDR3 bases: TGTGCCAGCAGCCAAGATGGAGATAATCAGCCCCAGCATTTT.

V and J are TRBV9 and TRBJ1-3; TRBD1 aligns across 10 bases. CDR1 SGDLS and CDR2 YYNGEE come from the germline V gene. CDR3 length equals 17 residues. After removal of 3 bases from V and 0 bases from J, the junction contained 6 bases not matched to a gene. CDR3 loop: CASSGGQGIYSGNTIYF. The CDR3 coding sequence is TGTGCCAGCAGCGGGGGACAGGGGATCTACTCTGGAAACACCATATATTTT. Full variable domain (missing parts from reference TRBV9 and TRBJ1-3): DSGVTQTPKHLITATGQRVTLRCSPRSGDLSVYWYQQSLDQGLQFLIQYYNGEERAKGNILERFSAQQFPDLHSELNLSSLELGDSALYFCASSGGQGIYSGNTIYFGEGSWLTVV.

The gene calls are TRBV2 and TRBJ1-2, with 7 bases that match TRBD1. Germline values: CDR1 SNHLY, CDR2 FYNNEI. CDR3 size: 11 residues. Trimming took 10 bases from V and 9 from J; bases not matched to a gene: 8. The chain's CDR3 is CANLRQGSYTF. DNA of the CDR3: TGTGCCAACCTCCGACAGGGAAGCTACACCTTC.

The genes are TRBV12-5 and TRBJ1-2; 8 nucleotides agree with TRBD1. This CDR3 contains 14 residues. J gave up 4 bases and V 5 bases, and 6 bases lay outside the gene matches. CDR1 and CDR2 (germline): LGHNT, FRNRAP. The CDR3 DNA reads TGTGCTAGTGGTCCTCAGACAGGGGTCTATGGCTACACCTTC. Protein sequence: CASGPQTGVYGYTF. The entire variable domain, with the rest obtained from reference TRBV12-5 and TRBJ1-2, is as follows: DARVTQTPRHKVTEMGQEVTMRCQPILGHNTVFWYRQTMMQGLELLAYFRNRAPLDDSGMPKDRFSAEMPDATLATLKIQPSEPRDSAVYFCASGPQTGVYGYTFGSGTRLTVV.

This rearrangement joins TRBV14 to TRBJ1-1; D remains unclear. CDR1 and CDR2 (germline): SGHDN, FVKESK. The CDR3 length is 14 residues. Deletions cut 0 bases from V and 1 base from J, with 6 bases between. The CDR3 loop is CASSQEVRNTEAFF. The CDR3 bases are TGTGCCAGCAGCCAAGAGGTCAGGAACACTGAAGCTTTCTTT. The entire variable domain, with the rest obtained from reference TRBV14 and TRBJ1-1, is as follows: EAGVTQFPSHSVIEKGQTVTLRCDPISGHDNLYWYRRVMGKEIKFLLHFVKESKQDESGMPNNRFLAERTGGTYSTLKVQPAELEDSGVYFCASSQEVRNTEAFFGQGTRLTVV.

The genes are TRBV10-3 and TRBJ1-3, with 8 nucleotides matching TRBD1. V trimming: 3 bases; J trimming: 1 base; junction bases outside the gene matches: 23. The CDR3 runs to 22 residues. Germline-derived CDR1 and CDR2 are ENHRY and SYGVKD. The CDR3 is CAISDPAPGKGQGTYSGNTIYF. The CDR3 DNA reads as TGTGCCATCAGTGACCCGGCCCCGGGAAAAGGACAGGGCACCTATTCTGGAAACACCATATATTTT.

The chain uses TRBV18 and TRBJ2-5, with 8 bases that match TRBD1. CDR3 length: 12 residues. CDR1 and CDR2 from the germline V gene are KGHSH and LQKENI. The V and J ends lost 5 bases and 8 bases, in that order; junction bases with no gene match: 4. The CDR3 sequence: CASSGQGYTQYF. CDR3 DNA: TGTGCCAGCTCAGGACAGGGTTACACCCAGTACTTC.

The chain is built from TRBV9 and TRBJ2-5; TRBD1 matches at 7 bases. This CDR3 contains 14 residues. Germline-derived CDR1 and CDR2 are SGDLS and YYNGEE. V lost 1 base to trimming and J lost 3 bases; unmatched junction nucleotides: 3. CDR3 DNA sequence: TGTGCCAGCAGCGTACAAGGGGGCGAAGAGACCCAGTACTTC. Its translation is CASSVQGGEETQYF.

The rearrangement joins TRBV5-1 to TRBJ2-6; D unresolved. The CDR3 loop spans 15 amino acids. Germline loops: CDR1 SGHRS, CDR2 YFSETQ. The ends were cut back, 0 bases at V and 2 bases at J, with 6 bases in the middle. The CDR3 loop is CASSLALTGANVLTF. CDR3 bases: TGCGCCAGCAGCTTGGCGTTAACTGGGGCCAACGTCCTGACTTTC.

This clone was detected a few times. The J gene is TRBJ1-2, the V gene TRBV3-1 (or the pseudogene TRBV3-2); 9 positions agree with TRBD1. Germline lookup yields CDR1 LGHDT and CDR2 YNNKEL (reference sequence). The CDR3 sequence is 15 residues long. V was pared by 3 bases and J by 2 bases, with 4 bases of the junction left unmatched. CDR3 residues: CASSHAQGANYGYTF. The CDR3 DNA sequence: TGTGCCAGCAGCCATGCACAGGGGGCCAACTATGGCTACACCTTC.

The chain employs TRBV7-3 and TRBJ1-5; unclear D gene. From germline, CDR1 is SGHTA and CDR2 FQGTGA. The ends were cut back, 5 bases at V and 3 bases at J, with 8 bases in the middle. The CDR3 loop spans 13 amino acids. CDR3 sequence reads: CASSAQNNQPQHF. The CDR3 nucleotides read TGTGCCAGCAGCGCCCAGAACAATCAGCCCCAGCATTTT. The full variable domain, in which reference TRBV7-3 and TRBJ1-5 provide the parts outside the CDR3, is GAGVSQTPSNKVTEKGKYVELRCDPISGHTALYWYRQSLGQGPEFLIYFQGTGAADDSGLPNDRFFAVRPEGSVSTLKIQRTERGDSAVYLCASSAQNNQPQHFGDGTRLSIL.

V is TRBV4-1 and J is TRBJ2-2, with 7 positions matching TRBD1. The CDR3 covers 15 residues. The V gene end was trimmed by 4 bases and the J gene end by 2 bases; junction bases not matched to a gene: 4. The V gene's germline CDR1 is MGHRA and CDR2 YSYEKL. CDR3 residues: CASSPTGANTGELFF. CDR3 coding DNA: TGCGCCAGCAGCCCTACAGGGGCCAACACCGGGGAGCTGTTTTTT.